One sample yielded the 22 T cell receptor beta chains listed below, sequenced in a study of blood T cells in healthy people across ages. A second PCR, run for about 7 to 11 cycles, used a sample-barcoded 5' primer plus a J-beta primer mix. TCRdb reprocessed the 5' RACE reads via MiXCR and lists one record per CDR3 protein. The sample carries 600,000 to 850,000 distinct CDR3 sequences, roughly 43% recorded once. The sequenced sample consisted of blood. The receptors come from a woman aged 55-69 years in good health.

Worth noting for this clonotype: This may come from a read error, since a much larger clone is one base off. The chain employs TRBV6-2 or TRBV6-3 and TRBJ2-4; 7 nucleotides align to TRBD2. The DNA end is a closer match to TRBJ2-7, so the J assignment may be wrong. Germline CDR1 and CDR2: MNHEY and SVGEGT. The CDR3 runs 15 residues. CDR3 loop: CASSRGTNDLYEQYF. Written as DNA, the CDR3 is TGTGCCAGCAGCCGTGGGACTAACGACCTCTACGAGCAGTACTTC.

The chain links TRBV12-5 to TRBJ2-3; D is unresolved. CDR3 length equals 17 residues. The V gene's germline CDR1 is LGHNT and CDR2 FRNRAP. V was trimmed by 0 bases and J by 0 bases, leaving 13 bases between them. CDR3 bases: TGTGCTAGTGGTTTGGTATGGGCTTACGTTAGCACAGATACGCAGTATTTT. Translated: CASGLVWAYVSTDTQYF.

The rearrangement uses TRBV28 and TRBJ2-6; D remains ambiguous. There are 15 residues in the CDR3. V was pared by 3 bases and J by 0 bases, with 6 bases between. Germline V gene sequence: CDR1 MDHEN, CDR2 SYDVKM. The CDR3: CASSFRLSGANVLTF. For the CDR3, the DNA is TGTGCCAGCAGTTTTCGTCTCTCTGGGGCCAACGTCCTGACTTTC.

This rearrangement joins TRBV12-3 or TRBV12-4 to TRBJ2-5; D is uncertain. Between the trimmed V and J ends, which lost 3 bases and 2 bases, there was a span of 10 bases. The CDR3 loop spans 14 amino acids. Here the CDR3 reads CASSFSRVQETQYF. The CDR3 bases are TGTGCCAGCAGTTTCTCTAGAGTTCAAGAGACCCAGTACTTC.

This clonotype was seen many times. The rearrangement links TRBV20-1 to TRBJ1-2; D might be TRBD1 (6 bases). This CDR3 comprises 12 residues. Germline V lookup: CDR1 DFQATT, CDR2 SNEGSKA (reference sequence). Deletions cut 4 bases from V and 4 bases from J, with 10 bases between. The CDR3 loop is CSATVQGYGYTF. For the CDR3, the DNA is TGCAGTGCTACGGTACAGGGCTATGGCTACACCTTC.

This clonotype was counted ten times or more. The CDR3 sequence is CAISVGGSYQETQYF. DNA of the CDR3: TGTGCCATCAGTGTGGGGGGATCGTACCAAGAGACCCAGTACTTC. The chain employs TRBV10-3 and TRBJ2-5; a possible D gene is TRBD2 (6 bases). The CDR3 spans 15 residues. V dropped 4 bases and J dropped 0 bases, with 12 bases sitting between them. Per the germline V gene, CDR1 is ENHRY and CDR2 is SYGVKD.

The genes are TRBV19 and TRBJ2-7, with D perhaps matching TRBD1 or TRBD2 (5 bases each). Trimming shortened V by 4 bases and J by 6 bases, and 13 bases separated the two germline ends. Germline assignment: CDR1 LNHDA and CDR2 SQIVND (reference sequence). The CDR3 has 13 amino acids. CDR3 sequence (DNA): TGTGCCAGTAGTAGTGGGACCTACGGCGAGCAGTACTTC. Its translation: CASSSGTYGEQYF.

The genes are TRBV24-1 and TRBJ2-2, with 9 bases aligning to TRBD1. CDR1 is KGHDR and CDR2 is SFDVKD in the germline V gene. CDR3 length: 17 residues. V lost 0 bases to trimming and J lost 6 bases; unmatched junction nucleotides: 7. CDR3 nucleotide sequence: TGTGCCACCAGTGATTTGCCGGGACAGGGAACCCCCGGGGAGCTGTTTTTT. It yields the protein CATSDLPGQGTPGELFF.

A remark on this clonotype: The junction shows a germline mismatch at one end, possibly a read error. The rearrangement links TRBV7-7 to TRBJ2-1; D not resolved. Per the germline V gene, CDR1 is SSHAT and CDR2 is FNYEAQ (reference sequence). The CDR3 spans 15 residues. The CDR3 loop reads CASSKDISSYNEQFF. CDR3 sequence (DNA): TGTGCTAGCAGCAAAGATATTAGCTCCTACAATGAGCAGTTCTTC.

This clonotype was observed a few times. In DNA form, the CDR3 reads TGTACCAGCAGCCAGGGACCGGGACTAGCGGGAGGTGTGGAAGAGACCCAGTACTTC. As protein: CTSSQGPGLAGGVEETQYF. The chain has TRBV7-2 and TRBJ2-5, with 15 bases lining up with TRBD2. The CDR3 is made up of 19 amino acids. The germline CDR1 and CDR2 sequences are SGHTA and FQGNSA. Losses at the gene ends were 5 bases for V and 3 bases for J; bases not matched to a gene: 13.

The V call is TRBV6-5, the J call TRBJ2-1; D gene ambiguous. The J call may be wrong; the DNA end is better matched by TRBJ2-7. This CDR3 spans 16 amino acids. Germline V gives CDR1 MNHEY, CDR2 SVGAGI. For the CDR3, the DNA is TGTGCCAGCAGTTACTCGATCGCGGAGAGGTATAATGAGCAGTACTTC. Translating it yields CASSYSIAERYNEQYF.

This clonotype was recorded a few times. V and J are TRBV28 and TRBJ2-7; the match to TRBD1 covers 7 bases. The V and J ends lost 4 bases and 4 bases, in that order; junction bases with no gene match: 7. Germline CDR1 reads MDHEN; CDR2 reads SYDVKM. There are 14 residues in the CDR3. The CDR3 sequence is CASSSQGQLYEQYF. CDR3 coding DNA: TGTGCCAGCAGTTCTCAGGGACAGTTATACGAGCAGTACTTC.

This clonotype was detected a few times. The genes are TRBV6-5 and TRBJ2-1, with 9 bases aligning to TRBD2. The V and J ends lost 2 bases and 6 bases, in that order; junction bases with no gene match: 5. The germline V gene has CDR1 MNHEY and CDR2 SVGAGI. The CDR3 totals 15 residues. The CDR3 loop reads CASSYVAGGANEQFF. The CDR3 DNA reads TGTGCCAGCAGTTACGTCGCGGGAGGGGCCAATGAGCAGTTCTTC.

This clonotype was picked up a small number of times. V usage is TRBV7-8 and J usage is TRBJ1-1; the D is unclear. This CDR3 contains 13 residues. The germline V and J ends were trimmed by 1 base and 4 bases, with 7 bases remaining between them. Germline values: CDR1 SGHVS, CDR2 FQNEAQ. The DNA for the CDR3 is TGTGCCAGCAGCTTAGGGACCCTCACTGAAGCTTTCTTT. It codes for CASSLGTLTEAFF.

The genes are TRBV19 and TRBJ2-3; 8 nucleotides agree with TRBD2. J gave up 4 bases and V 4 bases, and 7 bases lay outside the gene matches. Germline V lookup: CDR1 LNHDA, CDR2 SQIVND (reference sequence). The CDR3 totals 15 residues. This chain's CDR3 is CASSTGLAGADTQYF. CDR3 coding DNA: TGTGCCAGTAGTACCGGACTAGCCGGGGCAGATACGCAGTATTTT.

The sample holds a few counts of this clonotype. The V call is TRBV6-2 or TRBV6-3, the J call TRBJ1-1; 7 bases line up with TRBD1. From germline, CDR1 is MNHEY and CDR2 SVGEGT. The CDR3 runs to 15 residues. The V and J ends lost 2 bases and 2 bases, in that order; junction bases with no gene match: 5. The CDR3 bases are TGTGCCAGCAGTTACCTAGGGACAGACAACACTGAAGCTTTCTTT. Translated, it gives CASSYLGTDNTEAFF.

The V and J genes are TRBV7-9 and TRBJ2-3, with D possibly TRBD1 on 5 matching bases. The germline V gene has CDR1 SEHNR and CDR2 FQNEAQ (reference sequence). The CDR3 has 15 residues. The V gene lost 0 bases and the J gene lost 3 bases, with 10 bases spanning the gap. CDR3 nucleotides: TGTGCCAGCAGCTTAGCGGTACAGGTTACAGATACGCAGTATTTT. Encoded protein: CASSLAVQVTDTQYF.

This clonotype was observed a handful of times. The CDR3 DNA reads TGCAGTGCTAGAGGCCCCGGACTAGCGGGGGCCTCCGAGACCCAGTACTTC. Amino acids: CSARGPGLAGASETQYF. V is TRBV20-1 and J is TRBJ2-5; 13 nucleotides align to TRBD2. V lost 1 base to trimming and J lost 5 bases; unmatched junction nucleotides: 10. The CDR3 is 17 residues long. Germline V gene data show CDR1 as DFQATT and CDR2 as SNEGSKA (reference sequence).

In its sample, this clonotype was seen a few times. A much more abundant neighbour one base away suggests this may be a read error. This chain connects TRBV29-1 to TRBJ2-6; the D is unclear. The germline V gene encodes CDR1 SQVTM and CDR2 ANQGSEA. The CDR3 length is 14 residues. The germline V and J ends were trimmed by 4 bases and 2 bases, with 9 bases remaining between them. This CDR3 reads CSVGPVTGANVLTF. CDR3 sequence (DNA): TGCAGCGTTGGGCCGGTGACTGGGGCCAACGTCCTGACTTTC.

Concerning this clonotype itself: A read error may explain this, as a much larger clone is one base away. This chain uses TRBV4-3 with TRBJ2-5; D perhaps matches TRBD2 (5 bases). The CDR3 contains 15 residues. Per the germline V gene, CDR1 is LGHNA and CDR2 is YSLEER. CDR3 region: CASSQDTRPEETRYF. Written as DNA, the CDR3 is TGCGCCAGCAGCCAAGATACCAGACCGGAGGAGACCCGGTACTTC.

This CDR3 is CASSLKGPQTYTDTQYF. In DNA form, the CDR3 reads TGTGCCAGCAGCTTAAAAGGACCACAGACCTACACAGATACGCAGTATTTT. The V and J genes are TRBV7-3 and TRBJ2-3; no definite D call. Trimming cost V 1 base and J 2 bases, with 16 bases left between them. The CDR3 consists of 17 residues. CDR1 is SGHTA, CDR2 FQGTGA, per germline.

A few counts support this clonotype. The CDR3 bases are TGTGCCATCAGTGAGGTGGCAGCTTGCGAGCAGTACTTC. This codes for CAISEVAACEQYF. The rearrangement uses TRBV10-3 and TRBJ2-5; D uncertain. The end of the DNA is better explained by TRBJ2-7, so the J call may be wrong. Germline CDR1 ENHRY, CDR2 SYGVKD. The CDR3 covers 13 residues.